This TCR beta chain emerged from a study of T-cell memory formation after mild COVID-19. Findings and caveats of the study: Contracting CD4+ clones lay largely in CM and EM, with CD8+ ones residing in EMRA. CD4/CD8 balance held among clones contracting day 15 to 85, and later expanders leaned CD4+.

This clonotype was counted only a few times. Antigen unknown. TCRdb used MiXCR to reprocess the 5' RACE reads, holding one entry per CDR3 protein. The sample holds some 120,000 distinct CDR3 sequences, about 15% seen once. The sequencing input was PBMCs or a T cell subset sorted from them (not recorded which). The sequence was collected from an adult woman who had mild COVID-19 (a few samples of this study predate the infection). Cell type and time point are not known.

The CDR3 region has the DNA TGCGCCAGCAGCTTGGATCCCCCCAGGGGAAACACCGGGGAGCTGTTTTTT. Protein sequence: CASSLDPPRGNTGELFF. The chain recombines TRBV5-1 with TRBJ2-2; D is possibly TRBD1 (6 bases). There are 17 residues in the CDR3. Trimming took 0 bases from V and 2 from J, leaving 14 bases between them. Germline V gives CDR1 SGHRS, CDR2 YFSETQ.